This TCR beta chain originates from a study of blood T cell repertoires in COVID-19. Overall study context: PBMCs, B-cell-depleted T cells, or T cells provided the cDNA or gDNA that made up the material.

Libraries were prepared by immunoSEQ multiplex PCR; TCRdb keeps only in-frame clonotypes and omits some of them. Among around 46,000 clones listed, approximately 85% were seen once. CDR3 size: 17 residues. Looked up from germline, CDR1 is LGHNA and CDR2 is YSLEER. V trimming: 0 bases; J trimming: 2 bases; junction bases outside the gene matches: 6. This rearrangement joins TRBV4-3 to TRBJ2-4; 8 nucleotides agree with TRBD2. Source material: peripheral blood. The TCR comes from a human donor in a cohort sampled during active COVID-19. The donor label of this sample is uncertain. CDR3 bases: TGCGCCAGCAGCCAAGAATCGCTAGCGGGTACCAAAAACATTCAGTACTTC. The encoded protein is CASSQESLAGTKNIQYF.